These T cell receptor beta chains were read from a single sample in a study of technical replicates of blood from several donors. Sequencing was performed with immunoSEQ multiplex PCR; in TCRdb, only in-frame clones are kept and a portion is missing. The data hold tens of thousands of clones, with roughly 93% observed a single time. The specimen was T cells isolated from PBMCs. The receptors shown here come from a human donor in good health. Each CDR3 is given without its conserved first and last residue. Each record gives: V gene, D gene, J gene, CDR3 protein. The D gene is left open where the match is weak.

V gene: TRBV7-3; D gene: TRBD2; J gene: TRBJ2-1; CDR3 protein: ASGTSVDNEQF
V gene: TRBV6-1; D gene: TRBD1; J gene: TRBJ2-2; CDR3 protein: ASSEQGAGELF
V gene: TRBV4-1; D gene: TRBD1; J gene: TRBJ1-1; CDR3 protein: ASIGQGGISTEAF
V gene: TRBV6-4; D gene: TRBD2; J gene: TRBJ2-1; CDR3 protein: ASSALAGFYNEQF
V gene: TRBV6-1; D gene: NA; J gene: TRBJ1-2; CDR3 protein: ASSEAGANYGYT
V gene: TRBV29-1; D gene: TRBD1; J gene: TRBJ1-5; CDR3 protein: SVWTGVNQPQH
V gene: TRBV19; D gene: TRBD1; J gene: TRBJ2-7; CDR3 protein: ASSIGQGNYEQY
V gene: TRBV5-1; D gene: TRBD1; J gene: TRBJ1-5; CDR3 protein: ANQMVHHRGLVQPQH
V gene: TRBV13; D gene: NA; J gene: TRBJ1-3; CDR3 protein: ASIRTAHGNTIY
V gene: TRBV13; D gene: TRBD2; J gene: TRBJ2-3; CDR3 protein: ASSFRLAGGTDTQY
V gene: TRBV4-1; D gene: NA; J gene: TRBJ1-4; CDR3 protein: ASRRNEKLF
V gene: TRBV25-1; D gene: NA; J gene: TRBJ1-3; CDR3 protein: ASSSPETDTIY
V gene: TRBV28; D gene: TRBD1; J gene: TRBJ1-1; CDR3 protein: ASSSRTGRIGMNTEAF
V gene: TRBV5-1; D gene: NA; J gene: TRBJ2-1; CDR3 protein: ASSLITGLNNEQF
V gene: TRBV6-6; D gene: NA; J gene: TRBJ2-2; CDR3 protein: ASSSRTVNTGELF
V gene: TRBV7-6; D gene: TRBD2; J gene: TRBJ2-2; CDR3 protein: ASKRGEAPGELF
V gene: TRBV5-4; D gene: NA; J gene: TRBJ1-1; CDR3 protein: ASSQWSEGTEAF
V gene: TRBV18; D gene: TRBD2; J gene: TRBJ2-7; CDR3 protein: ASSPELAGVLYEQY
V gene: TRBV5-4; D gene: TRBD1; J gene: TRBJ1-2; CDR3 protein: ASSPSGTGGVMSGYT
V gene: TRBV28; D gene: TRBD2; J gene: TRBJ2-1; CDR3 protein: ASSLMTSGRAKMDNEQF
V gene: TRBV19; D gene: NA; J gene: TRBJ1-6; CDR3 protein: ASRADSPLH
V gene: TRBV7-2; D gene: NA; J gene: TRBJ2-2; CDR3 protein: ASSLGGWELF
V gene: TRBV4-2; D gene: TRBD2; J gene: TRBJ2-7; CDR3 protein: ASSHPEPTSGSYEQY
V gene: TRBV6-5; D gene: NA; J gene: TRBJ2-1; CDR3 protein: ASSYRAGHYNEQF
V gene: TRBV6-6; D gene: TRBD2; J gene: TRBJ2-1; CDR3 protein: ASSFGLGNEQF
V gene: TRBV6-6; D gene: NA; J gene: TRBJ2-7; CDR3 protein: ASRQEGQGSSYEQY
V gene: TRBV10-3; D gene: TRBD2; J gene: TRBJ2-2; CDR3 protein: AISFTSGSSTGELF
V gene: TRBV4-1; D gene: NA; J gene: TRBJ1-2; CDR3 protein: ASSQEDGYGYT
V gene: TRBV2; D gene: NA; J gene: TRBJ1-2; CDR3 protein: ASRWMGKSNYGYT
V gene: TRBV7-3; D gene: NA; J gene: TRBJ1-1; CDR3 protein: ASSLTREMNTEAF
V gene: TRBV6-1; D gene: TRBD2; J gene: TRBJ2-7; CDR3 protein: ASSVAGSSYEQY
V gene: TRBV27; D gene: NA; J gene: TRBJ2-7; CDR3 protein: ASSLSGRTITYEQY
V gene: TRBV4-1; D gene: NA; J gene: TRBJ1-2; CDR3 protein: ASSQLRLVNYGYT
V gene: TRBV6-5; D gene: NA; J gene: TRBJ1-6; CDR3 protein: ASSYPGSPLH
V gene: TRBV4-1; D gene: TRBD2; J gene: TRBJ2-2; CDR3 protein: ASSPGLEVGAGELF
V gene: TRBV11-2; D gene: NA; J gene: TRBJ2-3; CDR3 protein: ASSPSGLSTDTQY
V gene: TRBV30; D gene: TRBD1; J gene: TRBJ1-4; CDR3 protein: AWSASYRGLFEKLF
V gene: TRBV5-1; D gene: NA; J gene: TRBJ2-7; CDR3 protein: ASSLAVGSYEQY
V gene: TRBV27; D gene: TRBD2; J gene: TRBJ2-3; CDR3 protein: ASNRLAGGQESSTDTQY
V gene: TRBV5-1; D gene: TRBD1; J gene: TRBJ1-2; CDR3 protein: ASSPNTGTDGYT
V gene: TRBV5-1; D gene: TRBD1; J gene: TRBJ1-1; CDR3 protein: ASSLSPDRGDTEAF